This is a list of T cell receptor beta chains from one sample in a study of siplizumab effects on memory and regulatory T cells. TCRdb keeps only in-frame clones here, not all; method: immunoSEQ multiplex PCR. The sample lists approximately 92,000 clones; around 94% were seen once. The sequenced sample consisted of non-Treg CD4+ T cells sorted from blood. The receptors originated from a human donor in good health. Both conserved end residues are part of each CDR3. Fields, in order: V gene, J gene, D gene, clone size, CDR3 DNA, CDR3 protein. A D gene is named only where the DNA matches it firmly. Clone size is not always given. Where it is, it says once, few, many or a class for expanded clones.

TRBV18	TRBJ2-2	.	.	TGTGCCAGCTCACCCACTCAAACCGGGGAGCTGTTTTTT	CASSPTQTGELFF
TRBV5-4	TRBJ2-5	TRBD2	.	TGTGCCAGCAGCTTTGGCGGGAGGGGAGAGACCCAGTACTTC	CASSFGGRGETQYF
TRBV14	TRBJ1-2	.	.	TGTGCCAGCAGCCATGTCAGCTTCCTCTATGGCTACACCTTC	CASSHVSFLYGYTF
TRBV4-1	TRBJ2-2	.	.	TGCGCCAGCAGCCAAGGAAGCGGGTGGAACACCGGGGAGCTGTTTTTT	CASSQGSGWNTGELFF
TRBV15	TRBJ1-1	.	.	TGTGCCACCAGCAGTCAGGGTTACACTGAAGCTTTCTTT	CATSSQGYTEAFF
TRBV7-9	TRBJ1-4	TRBD1	.	TGTGCCAGCAGCTTTAGGGCGGGACAGGGACCCGAAAAACTGTTTTTT	CASSFRAGQGPEKLFF
TRBV6-6	TRBJ2-7	.	.	TGTGCCAGCAGTTACGAATCGGTAGAGGAGCAGTACTTC	CASSYESVEEQYF
TRBV2	TRBJ1-1	.	.	TGTGCCAGCAGTGATCCGTACACTGAAGCTTTCTTT	CASSDPYTEAFF
TRBV5-6	TRBJ2-5	.	once	TGTGCCAGCAGCTTGAAAACAGGGGAGGGCGGGGAGACCCAGTACTTC	CASSLKTGEGGETQYF
TRBV27	TRBJ2-7	.	.	TGTGCCAGCAGTTTTCGGATCTCCTACGAGCAGTACTTC	CASSFRISYEQYF
TRBV7-9	TRBJ1-1	TRBD1	.	TGTGCCAGCAGCCGAGGGGACAGGGGCACTGAAGCTTTCTTT	CASSRGDRGTEAFF
TRBV28	TRBJ2-6	.	.	TGTGCCAGCAGTTTATTGAATTTCTCTGGGGCCAACGTCCTGACTTTC	CASSLLNFSGANVLTF
TRBV28	TRBJ2-1	TRBD2	.	TGTGCCAGCGCTAGTGGGTCTAGCGGATCCTACAATGAGCAGTTCTTC	CASASGSSGSYNEQFF
TRBV7-2	TRBJ1-5	TRBD1	once	TGTGCCAGCAGCTTAGGGGTGACAGGGGGCAATCAGCCCCAGCATTTT	CASSLGVTGGNQPQHF
TRBV6-1	TRBJ2-7	.	.	TGTGCCAGTTTTCCAGAACCCCCTTACGAGCAGTACTTC	CASFPEPPYEQYF
TRBV7-9	TRBJ2-7	.	.	TGTGCCAGCAGCTTATGGGACTCGGCGTATGACGAGCAGTACTTC	CASSLWDSAYDEQYF
TRBV11-2	TRBJ2-5	TRBD2	.	TGTGCCAGCAGCTTAGGTCTGTCTAGCGGGGAACGGAGGTACTTC	CASSLGLSSGERRYF
TRBV5-1	TRBJ2-1	.	.	TGCGCCAGCAGCTTTGGGGACACGGGTGAGCAGTTCTTC	CASSFGDTGEQFF